The 21 T cell receptor beta chains below come from one sample, sequenced in a study of blood T cell repertoires in COVID-19. Libraries were prepared by immunoSEQ multiplex PCR; TCRdb keeps only in-frame clonotypes and omits some of them. Among 300,000 or so clones, about 84% were seen once, and the ten largest hold under 2%. The source material was peripheral blood. These receptor sequences come from a woman aged 45-65 years with acute or convalescent COVID-19.

The chain recombines TRBV27 with TRBJ1-1; D gene unclear. V shed 1 base and J shed 0 bases, with 6 bases lying between them. The CDR3 consists of 14 residues. Germline loops: CDR1 MNHEY, CDR2 SMNVEV (reference sequence). CDR3: CASSLWPMNTEAFF. The CDR3 DNA is TGTGCCAGCAGTTTATGGCCCATGAACACTGAAGCTTTCTTT.

This chain connects TRBV7-8 to TRBJ2-1; 11 bases are a match to TRBD2. In germline, CDR1 is SGHVS, CDR2 FQNEAQ. This CDR3 has 16 amino acids. V lost 5 bases, J lost 7 bases, and 10 bases stayed unmatched. The CDR3 DNA reads as TGTGCCAGCAGCCTTAGCGGGAGGGCCTCAAATAATGAGCAGTTCTTC. This sequence encodes CASSLSGRASNNEQFF.

The genes are TRBV11-3 and TRBJ1-3; D is unclear. V shed 5 bases and J shed 5 bases, with 10 bases lying between them. The CDR3 loop spans 13 amino acids. Germline CDR1 and CDR2: SGHNT and YENEEA. The CDR3: CASSQGGRNTIYF. The CDR3 DNA reads TGTGCCAGCAGCCAAGGAGGGCGAAACACCATATATTTT.

The chain has TRBV12-3 or TRBV12-4 and TRBJ2-3; tentatively, D is TRBD2 (5 bases). The CDR3 runs to 13 residues. The V and J ends lost 3 bases and 6 bases respectively, with 10 bases between them. DNA of the CDR3: TGTGCCAGCAGTTTTTCGGGAACCGATACGCAGTATTTT. It yields the protein CASSFSGTDTQYF.

J is TRBJ2-1 and V is TRBV5-8, with TRBD2 matching over 9 bases. The CDR3 has 17 amino acids. V lost 7 bases, J lost 0 bases, and 11 bases stayed unmatched. Germline lookup yields CDR1 SGHTS and CDR2 YDEGEE. CDR3 region: CASAPGLASSSYNEQFF. The CDR3 bases are TGTGCCAGCGCCCCTGGACTAGCGAGTAGCTCCTACAATGAGCAGTTCTTC.

This chain links TRBV15 with TRBJ1-5; 8 positions agree with TRBD1. J was trimmed by 3 bases and V by 8 bases; bases with no gene match: 6. The germline V gene has CDR1 LNHNV and CDR2 YYDKDF (reference sequence). The CDR3 covers 14 residues. The CDR3 DNA sequence: TGTGCCACCCGGCAGGGGGCCTTCAATCAGCCCCAGCATTTT. The encoded protein is CATRQGAFNQPQHF.

V is TRBV9 and J is TRBJ1-2; no clear D. Germline V gene sequence: CDR1 SGDLS, CDR2 YYNGEE. The V and J ends lost 0 bases and 8 bases respectively, with 17 bases between them. The length of the CDR3 is 15 residues. CDR3 nucleotides: TGTGCCAGCAGCGTAGTCGGCCGCGGCGGGATCGGCTACACCTTC. It specifies CASSVVGRGGIGYTF.

The V gene is TRBV6-5, the J gene TRBJ1-5, with D perhaps TRBD1 (5 bases). V was shortened by 6 bases and J by 6 bases, with 18 bases between the two germline ends. The germline V gene has CDR1 MNHEY and CDR2 SVGAGI. This CDR3 is 15 amino acids long. The CDR3 nucleotides read TGTGCCAGCAGCAGGACACCCCAGGGCTTTCAGCCCCAGCATTTT. Amino acid sequence: CASSRTPQGFQPQHF.

V usage is TRBV20-1 and J usage is TRBJ2-7; D gene unclear. This CDR3 is 14 amino acids long. The V gene lost 3 bases and the J gene lost 2 bases, with 14 bases spanning the gap. Germline lookup yields CDR1 DFQATT and CDR2 SNEGSKA (reference sequence). The CDR3 DNA reads as TGCAGTGCTAGTCAGGCGTTACCCCCCTACGAGCAGTACTTC. This gives the protein CSASQALPPYEQYF.

This chain links TRBV5-6 with TRBJ2-1; TRBD1 might be the D (6 bases). Germline V gene lookup returns CDR1 SGHDT and CDR2 YYEEEE. The CDR3 consists of 13 residues. V lost 4 bases, J lost 9 bases, and 14 bases lay in between. Here the CDR3 reads CASSVNRVGEQFF. CDR3 nucleotide sequence: TGTGCCAGCAGCGTGAACAGGGTGGGTGAGCAGTTCTTC.

CDR3 nucleotide sequence: TGTGCCAGCACACAATGGGGGGGGCCGGGCTACACCTTC. Its protein is CASTQWGGPGYTF. The chain recombines TRBV3-1 (or the pseudogene TRBV3-2) with TRBJ1-2; D might be TRBD1 (6 bases). This CDR3 is 13 amino acids long. CDR1 and CDR2 (germline): LGHDT, YNNKEL (reference sequence). Trimming pared 7 bases from V and 8 bases from J, leaving 17 bases between.

This chain's CDR3 is CASNQSGRSPYEQYF. CDR3 DNA sequence: TGTGCCAGCAACCAAAGCGGGAGAAGTCCCTACGAGCAGTACTTC. The chain uses TRBV7-3 and TRBJ2-7; 8 bases map to TRBD2. Trimming cost V 7 bases and J 2 bases; bases outside gene matches: 10. This CDR3 is built from 15 residues. The germline V gene has CDR1 SGHTA and CDR2 FQGTGA.

This clone was seen a few times. V usage is TRBV7-9 and J usage is TRBJ1-5, with 7 bases identical to TRBD1. The V segment lost 5 bases and the J segment 3 bases; nucleotides outside the gene matches: 4. The CDR3 has 14 amino acids. CDR1 and CDR2 (germline): SEHNR, FQNEAQ (reference sequence). The CDR3 DNA reads TGTGCCAGCAGCCCGACAGGGAACAATCAGCCCCAGCATTTT. It codes for CASSPTGNNQPQHF.

This chain connects TRBV21-1 to TRBJ1-1; no DNA check was done on the table's D call, TRBD1. TRBV21-1 is flagged as a pseudogene. This CDR3 comprises 15 residues. The CDR3 DNA reads as TGTGCCAGCACCGCTCCCGGGACAGGGAACACTGAAGCTTTCTTT. Translated, it gives CASTAPGTGNTEAFF.

Turning to this clone: Its ends do not fully match the called genes, so a read error is possible. The gene calls are TRBV5-1 and TRBJ2-1, with D perhaps matching TRBD2 (6 bases). The CDR3 consists of 15 residues. Germline CDR1 and CDR2: SGHRS and YFSETQ. The CDR3 here is CASTLDPGVSNEQFF. CDR3 sequence (DNA): TGCGCCAGCACCTTGGATCCGGGGGTAAGCAATGAGCAGTTCTTC.

The chain joins TRBV11-3 to TRBJ2-5; 14 bases align to TRBD2. The CDR3 is made up of 17 amino acids. The J segment lost 4 bases and the V segment lost 5 bases, leaving 9 bases of the junction unmatched. From germline, CDR1 is SGHNT and CDR2 YENEEA. CDR3: CASSPGGLAGVSETQYF. In nucleotides, the CDR3 is TGTGCCAGCAGCCCTGGGGGACTAGCGGGAGTCTCAGAGACCCAGTACTTC.

V gene TRBV6-5 combines with J gene TRBJ2-7; the match to TRBD1 covers 8 bases. The germline V gene has CDR1 MNHEY and CDR2 SVGAGI. CDR3 length equals 14 residues. Germline trimming cut 4 bases from V and 5 bases from J; bases unmatched to any gene: 7. The CDR3 loop reads CASSSGGGLDEQYF. The CDR3 DNA sequence: TGTGCCAGCAGTTCAGGGGGCGGGCTCGACGAGCAGTACTTC.

This chain links TRBV28 with TRBJ1-5, with D maybe TRBD1 (6 bases). Trimming cost V 3 bases and J 3 bases, with 21 bases left between them. Germline loops: CDR1 MDHEN, CDR2 SYDVKM. This CDR3 has 18 amino acids. CDR3 sequence (DNA): TGTGCCAGCAGTTTGTTTGGGGGGGCGAGGATGAACAATCAGCCCCAGCATTTT. Protein sequence: CASSLFGGARMNNQPQHF.

The chain uses TRBV27 and TRBJ2-3; tentative D call: TRBD1 (6 bases). Germline-derived CDR1 and CDR2 are MNHEY and SMNVEV (reference sequence). V was pared by 8 bases and J by 1 base, with 16 bases between. This CDR3 spans 15 amino acids. The CDR3 region has the DNA TGTGCCAGCTTTTCCAGGGGTTTGGGCACAGATACGCAGTATTTT. It translates to CASFSRGLGTDTQYF.

V usage is TRBV28 and J usage is TRBJ1-6; no firm D call. CDR3 length equals 14 residues. From germline, CDR1 is MDHEN and CDR2 SYDVKM. Trimming removed 3 bases from V and 7 bases from J, with 10 bases in between. The CDR3 DNA is TGTGCCAGCAGTTTGATAACAGAAAATTCACCCCTCCACTTT. It codes for CASSLITENSPLHF.

V usage is TRBV4-3 and J usage is TRBJ2-3; 13 bases are a match to TRBD2. V lost 4 bases to trimming and J lost 4 bases; unmatched junction nucleotides: 5. The CDR3 is made up of 16 amino acids. CDR1 and CDR2 (germline): LGHNA, YSLEER. The CDR3: CASSPQLAGGADTQYF. DNA for the CDR3: TGCGCCAGCAGCCCACAACTAGCGGGAGGGGCAGATACGCAGTATTTT.